These 8 T cell receptor beta chains were sequenced from one sample in a study of cytomegalovirus exposure and HLA in healthy donors. Use of 60 Vbeta and 13 Jbeta primers characterized the PCR. The repertoire was sequenced with immunoSEQ multiplex PCR; TCRdb's copy has only in-frame clones and lacks some. This table has around 190,000 clones, over 60% appearing once. The sample comprised PBMCs. Receptor source: a man between 35 and 55 years old in good health and CMV-seronegative.

This chain connects TRBV25-1 to TRBJ1-4, with 8 nucleotides matching TRBD1. The CDR3 is 15 residues long. Germline values: CDR1 MGHDK, CDR2 SYGVNS. V lost 2 bases to trimming and J lost 7 bases; unmatched junction nucleotides: 6. CDR3 sequence (DNA): TGTGCCAGCAGTGAAGGACAGGGATTCGGTGAAAAACTGTTTTTT. This codes for CASSEGQGFGEKLFF.

This clone was detected only a few times. The chain links TRBV2 to TRBJ2-1; D not resolved. This CDR3 is built from 14 residues. Trimming left V 4 bases short and J 2 bases short, with 9 bases between. Looked up from germline, CDR1 is SNHLY and CDR2 is FYNNEI. DNA of the CDR3: TGTGCCAGCAGTGGACTGATTACCTACAATGAGCAGTTCTTC. This translates into CASSGLITYNEQFF.

This clone was found a few times. The CDR3, as DNA: TGTGCCAGCAGCCGGAGGGTTGACTACAATGAGCAGTTCTTC. Translation: CASSRRVDYNEQFF. This sequence joins TRBV27 and TRBJ2-1; tentative D call: TRBD2 (6 bases). The V end lost 6 bases, the J end lost 3 bases, and 12 bases lay between the germline ends. From germline, CDR1 is MNHEY and CDR2 SMNVEV (reference sequence). This CDR3 region has 14 residues.

Written as DNA, the CDR3 is TGTGCCAGCAGCTCCCAATGGGGGGGGAATGAAAAACTGTTTTTT. The encoded protein is CASSSQWGGNEKLFF. The rearrangement links TRBV7-6 to TRBJ1-4, with D tentatively TRBD1 (5 bases). V lost 4 bases and J lost 5, with 14 bases in between. The CDR3 is 15 amino acids. The germline V gene has CDR1 SGHVS and CDR2 FNYEAQ.

The chain carries TRBV4-3 and TRBJ1-2; 7 bases align to TRBD1. Germline-derived CDR1 and CDR2 are LGHNA and YSLEER. The CDR3 is 15 amino acids. J was trimmed by 1 base and V by 0 bases; bases with no gene match: 2. The CDR3 region is CASSQDAGGNYGYTF. The CDR3 DNA reads TGCGCCAGCAGCCAAGATGCAGGGGGTAACTATGGCTACACCTTC.

V and J are TRBV5-1 and TRBJ2-7; 7 nucleotides match TRBD2. The germline gives CDR1 SGHRS, CDR2 YFSETQ. V was clipped by 2 bases and J by 7 bases; unmatched bases: 9. CDR3 length: 14 residues. Here the CDR3 DNA reads TGCGCCAGCAGCTTTCTAGCGGCCCCCCGGGAGCAGTACTTC. It translates to CASSFLAAPREQYF.

This sequence joins TRBV6-1 and TRBJ2-2; 7 bases fit TRBD2. V lost 7 bases to trimming and J lost 0 bases; unmatched junction nucleotides: 5. Germline assignment: CDR1 MNHNS and CDR2 SASEGT. This CDR3 comprises 15 residues. In DNA, the CDR3 is TGTGCCAGCACCAACGGGGGGACGAACACCGGGGAGCTGTTTTTT. This translates into CASTNGGTNTGELFF.

The gene calls are TRBV30 and TRBJ1-1, with D possibly matching TRBD1 (5 bases). The CDR3 totals 12 residues. CDR1 GTSNPN and CDR2 SVGIG come from the germline V gene (reference sequence). The ends were cut back, 5 bases at V and 11 bases at J, with 18 bases in the middle. The DNA of the CDR3 is TGTGCCTGGGGGACGGCTCCGGGGGTGGCTTTCTTT. As protein: CAWGTAPGVAFF.